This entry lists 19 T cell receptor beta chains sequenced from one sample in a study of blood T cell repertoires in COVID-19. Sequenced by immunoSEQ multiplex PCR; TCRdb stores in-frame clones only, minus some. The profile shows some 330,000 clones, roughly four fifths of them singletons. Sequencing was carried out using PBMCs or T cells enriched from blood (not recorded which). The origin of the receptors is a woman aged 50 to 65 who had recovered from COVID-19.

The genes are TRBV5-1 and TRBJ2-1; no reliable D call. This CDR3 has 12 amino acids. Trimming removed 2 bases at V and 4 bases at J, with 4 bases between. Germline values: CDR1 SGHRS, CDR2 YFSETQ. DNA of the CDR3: TGCGCCAGCAGCTTACAATACAATGAGCAGTTCTTC. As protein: CASSLQYNEQFF.

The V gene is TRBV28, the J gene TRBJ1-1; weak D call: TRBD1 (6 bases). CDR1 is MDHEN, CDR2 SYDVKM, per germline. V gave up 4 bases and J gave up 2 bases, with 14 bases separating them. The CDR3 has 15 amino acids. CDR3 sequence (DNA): TGTGCCAGCAGTTCCCCAGGGGCGGCTAACACTGAAGCTTTCTTT. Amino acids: CASSSPGAANTEAFF.

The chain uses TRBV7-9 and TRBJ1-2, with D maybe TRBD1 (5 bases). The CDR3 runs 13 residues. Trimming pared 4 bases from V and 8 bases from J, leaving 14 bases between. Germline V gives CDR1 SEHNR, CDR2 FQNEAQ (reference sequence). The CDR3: CASSSNGGRGYTF. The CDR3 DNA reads TGTGCCAGCAGCTCGAACGGGGGACGGGGCTACACCTTC.

CDR3 residues: CASIEDRSSNQPQHF. The CDR3, as DNA: TGTGCCAGTATCGAGGACAGGAGTAGCAATCAGCCCCAGCATTTT. The rearrangement links TRBV19 to TRBJ1-5; TRBD1 aligns across 7 bases. CDR1 and CDR2 (germline): LNHDA, SQIVND (reference sequence). The CDR3 is 15 amino acids. V was clipped by 7 bases and J by 0 bases; unmatched bases: 6.

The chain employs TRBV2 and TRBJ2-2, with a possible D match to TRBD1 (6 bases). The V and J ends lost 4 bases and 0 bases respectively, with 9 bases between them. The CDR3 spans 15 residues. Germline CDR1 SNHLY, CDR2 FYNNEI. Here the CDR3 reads CASSVGQPNTGELFF. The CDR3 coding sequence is TGTGCCAGCAGTGTCGGACAGCCGAACACCGGGGAGCTGTTTTTT.

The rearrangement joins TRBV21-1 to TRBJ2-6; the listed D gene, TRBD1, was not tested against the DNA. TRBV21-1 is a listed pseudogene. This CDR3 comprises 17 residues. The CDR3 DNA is TGTGCCAGCAGTAGGACAGAGGACAACTCTGGGGCCAACGTCCTGACTTTC. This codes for CASSRTEDNSGANVLTF.

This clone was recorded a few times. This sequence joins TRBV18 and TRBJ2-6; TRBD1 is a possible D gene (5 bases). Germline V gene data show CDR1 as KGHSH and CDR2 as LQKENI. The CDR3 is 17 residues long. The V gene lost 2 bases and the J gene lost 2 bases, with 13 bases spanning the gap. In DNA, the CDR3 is TGTGCCAGCTCACCAACCGCCCCAGGGACTGGGGCCAACGTCCTGACTTTC. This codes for CASSPTAPGTGANVLTF.

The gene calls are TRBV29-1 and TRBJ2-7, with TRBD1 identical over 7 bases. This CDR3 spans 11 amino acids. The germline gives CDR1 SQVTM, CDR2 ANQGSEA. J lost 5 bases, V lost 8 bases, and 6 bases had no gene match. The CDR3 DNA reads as TGCAGCTTTTGCAGGGGGAACGAGCAGTACTTC. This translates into CSFCRGNEQYF.

CDR3 region: CASSFSEAGEQYF. The CDR3 coding sequence is TGTGCCAGCAGCTTCAGCGAGGCGGGCGAGCAGTACTTC. This chain joins TRBV7-2 and TRBJ2-7; possibly TRBD2 for D (5 bases). This CDR3 region has 13 residues. Trimming removed 3 bases at V and 6 bases at J, with 12 bases between. The V gene's germline CDR1 is SGHTA and CDR2 FQGNSA.

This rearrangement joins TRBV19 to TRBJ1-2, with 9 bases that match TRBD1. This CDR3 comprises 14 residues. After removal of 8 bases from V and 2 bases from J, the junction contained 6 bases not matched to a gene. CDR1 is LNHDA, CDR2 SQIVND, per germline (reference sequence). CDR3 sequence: CASPRTGANYGYTF. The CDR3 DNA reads TGTGCCAGTCCCCGGACAGGGGCCAACTATGGCTACACCTTC.

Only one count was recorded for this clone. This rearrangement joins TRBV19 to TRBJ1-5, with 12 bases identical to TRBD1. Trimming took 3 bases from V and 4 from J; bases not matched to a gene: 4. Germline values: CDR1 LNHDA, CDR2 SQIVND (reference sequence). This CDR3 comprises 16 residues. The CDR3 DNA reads TGTGCCAGTAGTATCCGGGACAGGGGGCCGAATCAGCCCCAGCATTTT. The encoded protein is CASSIRDRGPNQPQHF.

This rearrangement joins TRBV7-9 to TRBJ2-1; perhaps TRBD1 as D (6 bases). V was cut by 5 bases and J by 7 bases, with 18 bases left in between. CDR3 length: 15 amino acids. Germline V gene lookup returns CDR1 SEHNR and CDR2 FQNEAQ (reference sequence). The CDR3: CASSRQVDKTNEQFF. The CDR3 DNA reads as TGTGCCAGCAGCCGACAGGTGGATAAAACGAATGAGCAGTTCTTC.

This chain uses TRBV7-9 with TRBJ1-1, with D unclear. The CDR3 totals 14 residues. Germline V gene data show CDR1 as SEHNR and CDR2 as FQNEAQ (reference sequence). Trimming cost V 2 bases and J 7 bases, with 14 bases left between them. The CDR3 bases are TGTGCCAGCAGCTTAAGGTCGTCAGGCCTTGAAGCTTTCTTT. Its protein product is CASSLRSSGLEAFF.

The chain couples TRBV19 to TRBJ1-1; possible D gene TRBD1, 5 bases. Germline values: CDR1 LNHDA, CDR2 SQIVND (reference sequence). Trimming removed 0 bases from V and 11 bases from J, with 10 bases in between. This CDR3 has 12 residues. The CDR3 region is CASSIDGPGAFF. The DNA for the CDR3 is TGTGCCAGTAGTATAGATGGGCCAGGGGCTTTCTTT.

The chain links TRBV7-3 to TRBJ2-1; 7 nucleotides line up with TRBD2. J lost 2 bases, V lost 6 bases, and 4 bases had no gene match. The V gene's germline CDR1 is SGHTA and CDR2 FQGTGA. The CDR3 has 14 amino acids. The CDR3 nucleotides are TGTGCCAGCAGTGGCGCGGGGGCCTACAATGAGCAGTTCTTC. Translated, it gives CASSGAGAYNEQFF.

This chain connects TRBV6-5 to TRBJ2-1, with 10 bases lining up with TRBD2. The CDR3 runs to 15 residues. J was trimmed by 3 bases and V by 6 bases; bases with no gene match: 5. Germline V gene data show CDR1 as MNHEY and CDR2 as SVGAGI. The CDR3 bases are TGTGCCAGCAGGGGAACTAGCGGGGACTACAATGAGCAGTTCTTC. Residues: CASRGTSGDYNEQFF.

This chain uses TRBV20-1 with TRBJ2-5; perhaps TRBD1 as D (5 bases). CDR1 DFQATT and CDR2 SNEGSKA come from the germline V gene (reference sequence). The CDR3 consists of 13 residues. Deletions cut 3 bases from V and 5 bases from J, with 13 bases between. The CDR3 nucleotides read TGCAGTGCTAGTAAGGGGTTTATCGAGACCCAGTACTTC. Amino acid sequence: CSASKGFIETQYF.

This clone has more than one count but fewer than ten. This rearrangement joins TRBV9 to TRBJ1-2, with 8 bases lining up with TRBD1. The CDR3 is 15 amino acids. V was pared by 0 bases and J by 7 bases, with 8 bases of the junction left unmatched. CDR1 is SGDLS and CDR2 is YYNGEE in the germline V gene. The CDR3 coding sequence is TGTGCCAGCAGCGTAGATTTCAGGGGGCTTGGTGGCTACACCTTC. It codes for CASSVDFRGLGGYTF.

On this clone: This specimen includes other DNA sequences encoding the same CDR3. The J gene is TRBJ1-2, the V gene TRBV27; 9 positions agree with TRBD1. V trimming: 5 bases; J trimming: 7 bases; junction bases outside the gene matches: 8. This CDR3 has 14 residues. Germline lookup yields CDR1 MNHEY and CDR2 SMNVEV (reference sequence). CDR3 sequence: CASSPGQGSSGYTF. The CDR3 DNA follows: TGTGCCAGCAGTCCCGGACAGGGGAGCTCTGGCTACACCTTC.